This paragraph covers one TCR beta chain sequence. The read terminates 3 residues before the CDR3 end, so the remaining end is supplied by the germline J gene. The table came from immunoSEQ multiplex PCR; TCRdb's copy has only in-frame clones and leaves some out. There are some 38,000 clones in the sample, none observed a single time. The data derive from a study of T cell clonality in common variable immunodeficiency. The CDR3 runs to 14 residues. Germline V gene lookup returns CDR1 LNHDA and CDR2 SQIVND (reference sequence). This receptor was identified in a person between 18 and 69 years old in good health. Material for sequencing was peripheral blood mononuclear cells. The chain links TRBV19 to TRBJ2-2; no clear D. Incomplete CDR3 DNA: TGTGCCAGTAGCATCTCGGATACTAATGAAAAG. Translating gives CASSISDTNEK. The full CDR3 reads CASSISDTNEKLFF.